The entry below describes one TCR beta chain. The sample originates from a study of shared clonotypes between healthy human individuals. At the level of the study: A few men and a couple of women, aged 18 to 49, were donors.

Sequencing used immunoSEQ multiplex PCR; TCRdb keeps in-frame clones, though not all of them. The table lists about 1 million clones, around three quarters of them singletons. The CDR3 runs 14 residues. Deletions cut 2 bases from V and 0 bases from J, with 9 bases between. CDR1 and CDR2 from the germline V gene are SGHRS and YFSETQ. This TCR came from a man younger than 35 in good health. Some clones in this sample may be carry-over from other donors' samples. The rearrangement joins TRBV5-1 to TRBJ2-7, with a tentative D call TRBD2 (5 bases). The source material was memory CD4+ T cells from PBMCs. The sample's subset: CD45RA-negative fraction. CDR3 loop: CASSFVSGSYEQYF. CDR3 DNA: TGCGCCAGCAGCTTTGTCAGCGGCTCCTACGAGCAGTACTTC.